Following are 24 T cell receptor beta chains from one sample sequenced in a study of blood T cell repertoires in COVID-19. Using immunoSEQ multiplex PCR, the repertoire was profiled, and TCRdb retains in-frame clones only, with some absent. The sample includes more than 120,000 clones, around nine tenths of them seen just once. Sequenced input: peripheral blood. The receptors come from a woman aged 45-60 years with active or convalescent COVID-19.

The chain couples TRBV4-3 to TRBJ2-2; D remains ambiguous. Germline CDR1 reads LGHNA; CDR2 reads YSLEER. V lost 1 base, J lost 5 bases, and 2 bases lay in between. The CDR3 length is 12 residues. This CDR3 reads CASSQVTGELFF. DNA of the CDR3: TGCGCCAGCAGCCAAGTAACCGGGGAGCTGTTTTTT.

The chain is built from TRBV15 and TRBJ1-5; tentatively, D is TRBD1 (5 bases). The CDR3 length is 17 residues. CDR1 LNHNV and CDR2 YYDKDF come from the germline V gene (reference sequence). V was shortened by 0 bases and J by 4 bases, with 16 bases between the two germline ends. Here the CDR3 DNA reads TGTGCCACCAGCAGAGATCAGGGCCGGCGATTTAATCAGCCCCAGCATTTT. Protein sequence: CATSRDQGRRFNQPQHF.

J is TRBJ2-1 and V is TRBV15; D is possibly TRBD2 (5 bases). Germline V lookup: CDR1 LNHNV, CDR2 YYDKDF (reference sequence). The CDR3 runs 13 residues. Trimming pared 1 base from V and 6 bases from J, leaving 7 bases between. Here the CDR3 DNA reads TGTGCCACCAGCAGAGTAGCGTTCAATGAGCAGTTCTTC. Protein product: CATSRVAFNEQFF.

This clone occurred a few times. One end of the junction fails to match germline, which may point to a read error. The gene calls are TRBV12-3 or TRBV12-4 and TRBJ1-2; a weak D match, TRBD1 (5 bases). CDR3 length: 11 residues. In DNA form, the CDR3 reads TGTGCCAGCAGTTTAGCCCGGGGGTTATCCTTC. The encoded protein is CASSLARGLSF.

The chain links TRBV3-1 (or the pseudogene TRBV3-2) to TRBJ2-1; D might be TRBD2 (6 bases). Germline V CDR1 and CDR2: LGHDT, YNNKEL (reference sequence). The CDR3 covers 17 residues. The V end lost 0 bases, the J end lost 4 bases, and 16 bases lay between the germline ends. This CDR3 is CASSQDAVAVGYNEQFF. The DNA for the CDR3 is TGTGCCAGCAGCCAAGATGCGGTAGCGGTAGGATACAATGAGCAGTTCTTC.

The rearrangement uses TRBV6-6 and TRBJ2-1; tentative D call: TRBD1 (5 bases). The V end was cut by 6 bases, the J end by 4 bases, with 7 bases between. Germline CDR1 is MNHNY and CDR2 is SVGAGI (reference sequence). The CDR3 sequence is 12 residues long. For the CDR3, the DNA is TGTGCCAGCAGGGACACTTACAATGAGCAGTTCTTC. Residues: CASRDTYNEQFF.

The chain links TRBV7-2 to TRBJ1-2, with 8 bases identical to TRBD1. The germline V gene encodes CDR1 SGHTA and CDR2 FQGNSA. V gave up 2 bases and J gave up 5 bases; unmatched junction bases: 4. The CDR3 has 14 amino acids. CDR3 nucleotide sequence: TGTGCCAGCAGCTTACCAGGACAGGGTTATGGCTACACCTTC. Protein sequence: CASSLPGQGYGYTF.

The V gene is TRBV4-2, the J gene TRBJ1-1; 9 bases line up with TRBD1. This CDR3 has 13 amino acids. Trimming took 6 bases from V and 5 from J; bases not matched to a gene: 4. The germline V gene encodes CDR1 LGHNA and CDR2 YNFKEQ. CDR3 sequence: CASRMDRGTEAFF. The CDR3 DNA follows: TGTGCCAGCAGGATGGACAGGGGAACTGAAGCTTTCTTT.

The chain employs TRBV6-5 and TRBJ2-7; D is ambiguous. CDR3 length equals 15 residues. V lost 6 bases and J 4 bases, leaving 19 bases between the germline ends. Germline lookup yields CDR1 MNHEY and CDR2 SVGAGI. For the CDR3, the DNA is TGTGCCAGCAGGGCCCAGGAATCGGTTGTTTACGAGCAGTACTTC. Protein: CASRAQESVVYEQYF.

The rearrangement joins TRBV7-3 to TRBJ1-1; D possibly corresponds to TRBD1 (5 bases). Germline-derived CDR1 and CDR2 are SGHTA and FQGTGA. The CDR3 spans 13 residues. V was trimmed by 7 bases and J by 1 base, leaving 10 bases between them. CDR3 sequence reads: CASKDSPNTEAFF. CDR3 DNA sequence: TGTGCCAGCAAAGACAGCCCGAACACTGAAGCTTTCTTT. Drawing the rest from reference TRBV7-3 and TRBJ1-1, the complete variable domain is GAGVSQTPSNKVTEKGKYVELRCDPISGHTALYWYRQSLGQGPEFLIYFQGTGAADDSGLPNDRFFAVRPEGSVSTLKIQRTERGDSAVYLCASKDSPNTEAFFGQGTRLTVV.

The chain carries TRBV19 and TRBJ2-1; 10 bases map to TRBD1. CDR1 is LNHDA, CDR2 SQIVND, per germline (reference sequence). Trimming cost V 7 bases and J 5 bases; bases outside gene matches: 5. CDR3 length: 14 amino acids. The CDR3 sequence: CASTRTGGHNEQFF. CDR3 coding DNA: TGTGCCAGTACAAGGACAGGGGGTCACAATGAGCAGTTCTTC.

The chain uses TRBV11-1 and TRBJ2-3; TRBD2 aligns across 7 bases. This CDR3 contains 16 residues. J was trimmed by 2 bases and V by 0 bases; bases with no gene match: 5. Germline lookup yields CDR1 SGHAT and CDR2 FQDESV (reference sequence). The CDR3 DNA reads TGTGCCAGCAGCTTAGCTTCTAGCGGCAACACAGATACGCAGTATTTT. Encoded protein: CASSLASSGNTDTQYF.

This sequence joins TRBV6-5 and TRBJ1-4; 7 bases match TRBD1. Germline V gene sequence: CDR1 MNHEY, CDR2 SVGAGI. The CDR3 sequence is 13 residues long. Unmatched junction bases numbered 5, after V lost 6 bases and J lost 7 bases. The CDR3 region is CASRTGLAEKLFF. The CDR3 nucleotides are TGTGCCAGCAGGACAGGGTTGGCTGAAAAACTGTTTTTT.

The chain combines TRBV7-9 with TRBJ2-5, with unresolved D. CDR1 is SEHNR, CDR2 FQNEAQ, per germline (reference sequence). Trimming removed 5 bases at V and 4 bases at J, with 8 bases between. The CDR3 has 12 amino acids. CDR3 sequence reads: CASSPGAETQYF. In DNA, the CDR3 is TGTGCCAGCAGCCCCGGTGCAGAGACCCAGTACTTC.

The chain employs TRBV30 and TRBJ1-6; D unclear. The germline gives CDR1 GTSNPN, CDR2 SVGIG (reference sequence). The CDR3 is made up of 12 amino acids. Trimming shortened V by 3 bases and J by 10 bases, and 10 bases separated the two germline ends. The CDR3 region is CAWSLEGSPLHF. Written as DNA, the CDR3 is TGTGCCTGGAGCCTAGAGGGATCACCCCTCCACTTT.

This chain connects TRBV5-1 to TRBJ2-3, with 10 bases that match TRBD2. This CDR3 contains 15 residues. After removal of 5 bases from V and 0 bases from J, the junction contained 3 bases not matched to a gene. In germline, CDR1 is SGHRS, CDR2 YFSETQ. The CDR3 reads CASSLTSGSTDTQYF. The CDR3 region has the DNA TGCGCCAGCAGTCTGACTAGCGGGAGCACAGATACGCAGTATTTT.

This chain uses TRBV7-3 with TRBJ2-4; 7 nucleotides agree with TRBD1. V lost 2 bases, J lost 15 bases, and 1 base stayed unmatched. CDR3 size: 10 residues. Germline CDR1 SGHTA, CDR2 FQGTGA. CDR3 protein: CASSLGDRYF. The CDR3 nucleotides read TGTGCCAGCAGCTTAGGGGACAGGTACTTC.

This clone appeared once. The chain joins TRBV9 to TRBJ1-2, with 7 positions matching TRBD1. V lost 3 bases and J lost 3; bases outside the gene matches: 17. This CDR3 spans 18 amino acids. Germline CDR1 is SGDLS and CDR2 is YYNGEE. In DNA form, the CDR3 reads TGTGCCAGCAGCGGGGGACAGCGATCCCCCAAACCCGACTATGGCTACACCTTC. As protein: CASSGGQRSPKPDYGYTF.

CDR3 sequence (DNA): TGTGCCAGCAGTTACTCGATTTCCCGTGGGGAGTTCTATGGCTACACCTTC. Protein: CASSYSISRGEFYGYTF. The rearrangement uses TRBV6-2 or TRBV6-3 and TRBJ1-2, with D unresolved. V shed 0 bases and J shed 4 bases, with 18 bases lying between them. This CDR3 contains 17 residues. The germline V gene has CDR1 MNHEY and CDR2 SVGEGT.

The chain has TRBV4-1 and TRBJ2-7, with 8 bases that match TRBD1. The germline gives CDR1 MGHRA, CDR2 YSYEKL. With 0 bases clipped from V and 3 bases from J, the junction kept 7 bases outside the gene matches. The CDR3 extends over 16 amino acids. The DNA of the CDR3 is TGCGCCAGCAGCCAAGAAGGACAGGGACATAACTACGAGCAGTACTTC. As protein: CASSQEGQGHNYEQYF.

The rearrangement links TRBV9 to TRBJ2-1; a possible D gene is TRBD2 (5 bases). The germline V gene encodes CDR1 SGDLS and CDR2 YYNGEE. The V end lost 4 bases, the J end lost 1 base, and 12 bases lay between the germline ends. The CDR3 has 15 residues. This CDR3 is CASSPSPGSYNEQFF. The CDR3 DNA reads TGTGCCAGCAGCCCTTCCCCGGGATCCTACAATGAGCAGTTCTTC.

The V gene is TRBV28, the J gene TRBJ1-2, with D possibly matching TRBD1 (6 bases). The germline V and J ends were trimmed by 5 bases and 8 bases, with 21 bases remaining between them. CDR1 MDHEN and CDR2 SYDVKM come from the germline V gene. The CDR3 runs 15 residues. DNA for the CDR3: TGTGCCAGCAGTAACCCACCGGCGACAGGCTCCGGCTACACCTTC. Residues: CASSNPPATGSGYTF.

The chain carries TRBV11-3 and TRBJ2-3; 7 positions match TRBD2. The ends lost 5 bases at V and 2 bases at J; junction bases unmatched: 7. This CDR3 contains 15 residues. Germline lookup yields CDR1 SGHNT and CDR2 YENEEA. CDR3 DNA sequence: TGTGCCAGCAGCCAAACAGGACTAGTCACAGATACGCAGTATTTT. Amino acid sequence: CASSQTGLVTDTQYF.

V gene TRBV30 combines with J gene TRBJ1-2; possibly TRBD1 for D (6 bases). Trimming pared 0 bases from V and 6 bases from J, leaving 11 bases between. Germline V lookup: CDR1 GTSNPN, CDR2 SVGIG (reference sequence). This CDR3 comprises 13 residues. CDR3 in amino acids: CAWSVSGAHGYTF. In DNA form, the CDR3 reads TGTGCCTGGAGTGTCTCAGGGGCGCATGGCTACACCTTC.